This passage covers 11 T cell receptor beta chains from one sample sequenced in a study of T and B cells in COVID-19 patients. TRB rearrangements were amplified by multiplex PCR with BIOMED2 TRB-A/B primers. TCRdb re-called the multiplex PCR reads with MiXCR, one entry per CDR3 protein. Found here are more than 15,000 distinct CDR3 sequences, about 36% of them singletons; the top ten hold 15% to 20%. From blood, about 240-550 ng of genomic DNA served as TRB template. The material sequenced was blood. The receptors were sampled from a human donor with active COVID-19.

This clonotype was detected a few times. The chain joins TRBV19 to TRBJ1-2, with 7 bases lining up with TRBD1. The ends lost 6 bases at V and 4 bases at J; junction bases unmatched: 5. Germline V gene lookup returns CDR1 LNHDA and CDR2 SQIVND (reference sequence). CDR3 length: 13 amino acids. CDR3 sequence reads: CASSEGQTYGYTF. Written as DNA, the CDR3 is TGTGCCAGTAGCGAGGGACAGACCTATGGCTACACCTTC.

This clonotype was counted only a few times. The gene calls are TRBV12-3 or TRBV12-4 and TRBJ1-1; D remains unclear. This CDR3 spans 12 amino acids. Trimming pared 3 bases from V and 2 bases from J, leaving 4 bases between. CDR3 coding DNA: TGTGCCAGCAGTTTCGAAAACACTGAAGCTTTCTTT. It is translated as CASSFENTEAFF.

This clonotype was seen only a few times. This chain links TRBV18 with TRBJ2-1; either TRBD1 or TRBD2 may supply D (5 bases each). Germline V CDR1 and CDR2: KGHSH, LQKENI. The CDR3 has 17 amino acids. Trimming shortened V by 1 base and J by 0 bases, and 13 bases separated the two germline ends. The CDR3 DNA reads TGTGCCAGCTCACCACTGGGGGAGACCAGCTCCTACAATGAGCAGTTCTTC. Translating gives CASSPLGETSSYNEQFF.

The rearrangement joins TRBV27 to TRBJ2-2; D ambiguous. The CDR3 sequence is 13 residues long. In germline, CDR1 is MNHEY, CDR2 SMNVEV (reference sequence). V lost 1 base and J lost 5, with 5 bases in between. The CDR3 sequence: CASSLWVTGELFF. CDR3 bases: TGTGCCAGCAGTTTATGGGTGACCGGGGAGCTGTTTTTT.

The chain has TRBV19 and TRBJ1-1; D not resolved. Germline-derived CDR1 and CDR2 are LNHDA and SQIVND (reference sequence). The V end was cut by 3 bases, the J end by 0 bases, with 14 bases between. The CDR3 totals 16 residues. DNA for the CDR3: TGTGCCAGTAGTATTAGGACTACCAACATGAACACTGAAGCTTTCTTT. Protein product: CASSIRTTNMNTEAFF.

This clonotype counts as medium-sized. The chain carries TRBV19 and TRBJ2-2, with D possibly matching TRBD2 (7 bases). CDR3 length: 16 residues. Trimming took off 4 bases at V and 4 bases at J, with 16 bases between the two ends. Germline values: CDR1 LNHDA, CDR2 SQIVND (reference sequence). The CDR3 nucleotides are TGTGCCAGTAGTACAACACAGGGAGGGGGCACCGGGGAGCTGTTTTTT. Translating gives CASSTTQGGGTGELFF. The full variable domain, in which reference TRBV19 and TRBJ2-2 provide the parts outside the CDR3, is DGGITQSPKYLFRKEGQNVTLSCEQNLNHDAMYWYRQDPGQGLRLIYYSQIVNDFQKGDIAEGYSVSREKKESFPLTVTSAQKNPTAFYLCASSTTQGGGTGELFFGEGSRLTVL.

The chain couples TRBV14 to TRBJ2-5; weak D call: TRBD2 (5 bases). Germline assignment: CDR1 SGHDN and CDR2 FVKESK. V lost 3 bases to trimming and J lost 4 bases, with 15 bases between them. This CDR3 is 15 amino acids long. The CDR3, as DNA: TGTGCCAGCAGCCAGGCAGTCGGGGTTAGAGAGACCCAGTACTTC. Translating gives CASSQAVGVRETQYF.

This clonotype appeared a few times. This chain links TRBV27 with TRBJ1-6, with 7 bases aligning to TRBD1. This CDR3 is 19 amino acids long. The trim removed 1 base at V and 7 bases at J, leaving 16 bases unmatched. Germline CDR1 and CDR2: MNHEY and SMNVEV (reference sequence). CDR3 sequence: CASSLFHSQGGTLNSPLHF. DNA for the CDR3: TGTGCCAGCAGTTTATTCCACAGTCAGGGGGGTACTTTGAATTCACCCCTCCACTTT.

This chain connects TRBV20-1 to TRBJ2-2; 11 nucleotides agree with TRBD1. The CDR3 loop spans 16 amino acids. The germline V gene encodes CDR1 DFQATT and CDR2 SNEGSKA (reference sequence). V gave up 2 bases and J gave up 5 bases; unmatched junction bases: 7. The chain's CDR3 is CSARHSGTGGTGELFF. The DNA of the CDR3 is TGCAGTGCTAGACACTCCGGGACAGGGGGGACCGGGGAGCTGTTTTTT.

This clonotype counts as medium-sized (0.01 to 0.1%). The V gene is TRBV6-5, the J gene TRBJ2-7; D remains unclear. There are 11 residues in the CDR3. The germline CDR1 and CDR2 sequences are MNHEY and SVGAGI. V was clipped by 8 bases and J by 11 bases, with 16 bases between them. The CDR3 sequence is CASRRGTQEYV. The CDR3 region has the DNA TGTGCCAGCCGACGCGGAACTCAGGAGTACGTC.

This clonotype is classed as medium-sized. This chain joins TRBV27 and TRBJ2-3; D unclear. The CDR3 runs to 12 residues. Per germline, CDR1 MNHEY and CDR2 SMNVEV (reference sequence). V was pared by 4 bases and J by 2 bases, with 4 bases between. The CDR3 sequence: CASSSHTDTQYF. DNA for the CDR3: TGTGCCAGCAGTTCACACACAGATACGCAGTATTTT.